The clone carrying this T cell receptor (beta chain) appeared once. The data stem from a study of blood T cell repertoires in COVID-19. In the authors' methods: Reference gene primer amplification in the assay estimated nucleated cell counts. Profiling relied on immunoSEQ multiplex PCR, and the TCRdb table lists in-frame clones only, not all of them. V and J calls and clone size follow that table, whereas D and trimming were derived from the DNA. In the table there are about 170,000 clones, approximately 85% of which are singletons. The TCR sequence derives from a man in his sixties who had recovered from COVID-19. Sequencing was done on a sample of peripheral blood.

Here the CDR3 reads CASSLRGQGGTNEKLFF. CDR3 coding DNA: TGTGCCAGCAGCCTCCGCGGACAGGGAGGCACTAATGAAAAACTGTTTTTT. The gene calls are TRBV4-2 and TRBJ1-4; 8 nucleotides match TRBD1. With 4 bases clipped from V and 2 bases from J, the junction kept 9 bases outside the gene matches. Per germline, CDR1 LGHNA and CDR2 YNFKEQ. The CDR3 loop spans 17 amino acids.